This is a list of T cell receptor beta chains from one sample in a study of T cells in localized non-small cell lung cancer. Generated by immunoSEQ multiplex PCR, the TCRdb table keeps only in-frame clones and is missing some. The data contain tens of thousands of clones, roughly 87% of them singletons. The input for sequencing was peripheral blood, taken before any cancer treatment. These receptors were taken from a man aged 35-69 years with stage I squamous cell lung carcinoma. CDR3s include the opening cysteine and the closing phenylalanine or tryptophan. D genes are given only for firm matches. Clone size is stated in some rows and not others, as once, few, many or a class when expanded.

j_call | v_call | clone_size | d_call | cdr3_length | cdr3_nt | cdr3_aa
TRBJ1-1 | TRBV7-9 | few | TRBD1 | 15 | TGTGCCAGCAGCATACTGTTGACAGGGAAAACTGAAGCTTTCTTT | CASSILLTGKTEAFF
TRBJ2-4 | TRBV5-1 | . | TRBD2 | 15 | TGCGCCAGCAGCTTGCCGGGGGGTGCCAAAAACATTCAGTACTTC | CASSLPGGAKNIQYF
TRBJ1-1 | TRBV7-8 | . | TRBD1 | 13 | TGTGCCAGCAGCTTGGGACAGTCCCAAACAGCTTTCTTT | CASSLGQSQTAFF
TRBJ1-1 | TRBV2 | few | . | 12 | TGTGCCAGCAGTAGCAGGGACACTGAAGCTTTCTTT | CASSSRDTEAFF
TRBJ1-2 | TRBV27 | few | . | 18 | TGTGCCAGCAGTTTATTTTCTACCGGGATCTCCTTCGACTATGGCTACACCTTC | CASSLFSTGISFDYGYTF
TRBJ2-3 | TRBV2 | . | TRBD1 | 14 | TGTGCCAGCAGCCAAACAGGGGGCACAGATACGCAGTATTTT | CASSQTGGTDTQYF
TRBJ2-5 | TRBV5-6 | . | . | 12 | TGTGCCAGCAGCTTCGCCCAAGAGACCCAGTACTTC | CASSFAQETQYF
TRBJ2-3 | TRBV6-4 | . | TRBD1 | 13 | TGTGCCAGCAGTGGACAGGGGGCAGATACGCAGTATTTT | CASSGQGADTQYF
TRBJ2-7 | TRBV2 | . | TRBD1 | 14 | TGTGCCAGCCGACCCTCGGGACAGTCCTACGAGCAGTACTTC | CASRPSGQSYEQYF
TRBJ1-6 | TRBV5-4 | . | TRBD1 | 16 | TGTGCCAGCAGCCCCACAGGGGAAGGACGTGATTCACCCCTCCACTTT | CASSPTGEGRDSPLHF
TRBJ1-2 | TRBV6-5 | . | . | 14 | TGTGCCAGCAGCTCATCAGGGGTCGGCTATGGCTACACCTTC | CASSSSGVGYGYTF
TRBJ2-3 | TRBV4-1 | . | TRBD1 | 15 | TGCGCCAGCAGGGTACAGGGGGCCGGCACAGATACGCAGTATTTT | CASRVQGAGTDTQYF
TRBJ1-1 | TRBV6-1 | . | . | 13 | TGTGCCAGCAGTGTCCGGGGGAACACTGAAGCTTTCTTT | CASSVRGNTEAFF
TRBJ1-1 | TRBV15 | . | TRBD1 | 15 | TGTGCCACCAGCAGAGCTCAGGGGGCTCGGACTGAAGCTTTCTTT | CATSRAQGARTEAFF
TRBJ2-7 | TRBV19 | . | . | 14 | TGTGCCAGTAGTATAGGCGGGGCACTATACGAGCAGTACTTC | CASSIGGALYEQYF
TRBJ2-7 | TRBV15 | . | . | 15 | TGTGCCACCAGCAGGAAGGGGGCGGGGTCCTACGAGCAGTACTTC | CATSRKGAGSYEQYF